This T cell receptor beta chain is drawn from a study of neurological immune-mediated disorders. TCRdb itself ran the 5' RACE reads through MiXCR, one entry per CDR3 protein. The table shows tens of thousands of distinct CDR3 sequences, with approximately 3.9% occurring only once. Unsorted libraries were prepared from 2 million PBMCs that had been stored at -80 C. This clonotype was found a few times. Germline lookup yields CDR1 DFQATT and CDR2 SNEGSKA (reference sequence). The ends lost 1 base at V and 0 bases at J; junction bases unmatched: 3. The CDR3 runs 15 residues. This TCR was recovered from a man aged 55-75 years with multiple sclerosis. The rearrangement uses TRBV20-1 and TRBJ2-1, with 7 bases identical to TRBD2. The sequenced sample was PBMCs. CDR3 in amino acids: CSARGTGGSYNEQFF. The CDR3 DNA sequence: TGCAGTGCTAGAGGGACGGGAGGCTCCTACAATGAGCAGTTCTTC.